A single sample is the source of the 29 T cell receptor beta chains below, sequenced in a study of cytomegalovirus exposure and HLA in healthy donors. Both 60 Vbeta primers and 13 Jbeta primers went into the PCR. The protocol was immunoSEQ multiplex PCR, while the TCRdb copy is restricted to in-frame clones and leaves out a portion. The table has fewer than 200,000 clones, roughly 87% seen once; the top ten hold around 0.99%. The sequencing input was PBMCs. The receptors were sampled from a boy younger than 10 in good health and CMV-seronegative.

J is TRBJ2-3 and V is TRBV6-5; the D gene is possibly TRBD2 (6 bases). Trimming took off 3 bases at V and 0 bases at J, with 10 bases between the two ends. The V gene's germline CDR1 is MNHEY and CDR2 SVGAGI. This CDR3 region has 15 residues. This chain's CDR3 is CASSYYGGSTDTQYF. The CDR3 DNA reads TGTGCCAGCAGTTATTATGGGGGGAGCACAGATACGCAGTATTTT.

V gene TRBV18 combines with J gene TRBJ1-2; tentative D call: TRBD1 (5 bases). The CDR3 totals 15 residues. Between the trimmed V and J ends, which lost 3 bases and 6 bases, there was a span of 17 bases. CDR1 and CDR2 from the germline V gene are KGHSH and LQKENI. CDR3 DNA: TGTGCCAGCTCACCCAGGACCGGGGGGGAGAATGGCTACACCTTC. Its translation: CASSPRTGGENGYTF.

The chain uses TRBV7-2 and TRBJ1-5; no reliable D call. V was clipped by 0 bases and J by 5 bases, with 5 bases between them. Germline-derived CDR1 and CDR2 are SGHTA and FQGNSA. The CDR3 covers 13 residues. In nucleotides, the CDR3 is TGTGCCAGCAGCTTAGCGCGGGATCAGCCCCAGCATTTT. Residues: CASSLARDQPQHF.

The chain couples TRBV5-1 to TRBJ2-2; 8 bases agree with TRBD1. V was pared by 1 base and J by 1 base, with 6 bases of the junction left unmatched. The germline gives CDR1 SGHRS, CDR2 YFSETQ. The CDR3 length is 17 residues. CDR3 bases: TGCGCCAGCAGCTTGCAAGGACAGGGAAGGAACACCGGGGAGCTGTTTTTT. It specifies CASSLQGQGRNTGELFF. Filled out from reference TRBV5-1 and TRBJ2-2, the complete variable domain reads KAGVTQTPRYLIKTRGQQVTLSCSPISGHRSVSWYQQTPGQGLQFLFEYFSETQRNKGNFPGRFSGRQFSNSRSEMNVSTLELGDSALYLCASSLQGQGRNTGELFFGEGSRLTVL.

V usage is TRBV6-6 and J usage is TRBJ2-7, with TRBD2 identical over 11 bases. The junction had 2 bases not matched to a gene; V was cut back by 5 bases and J by 2 bases. The CDR3 length is 14 residues. Germline CDR1 is MNHNY and CDR2 is SVGAGI (reference sequence). CDR3 residues: CASSSSGRAYEQYF. The CDR3 DNA sequence: TGTGCCAGCAGTAGTAGCGGGAGGGCCTACGAGCAGTACTTC.

On this clone itself: Different DNA sequences within this sample yield the same CDR3. The rearrangement uses TRBV6-1 and TRBJ1-3, with D hard to call. Deletions cut 8 bases from V and 0 bases from J, with 8 bases between. The germline CDR1 and CDR2 sequences are MNHNS and SASEGT. This CDR3 comprises 13 residues. As DNA, the CDR3 is TGTGCCAGCGGAGGGCTCTCTGGAAACACCATATATTTT. It specifies CASGGLSGNTIYF.

V gene TRBV28 combines with J gene TRBJ1-1; TRBD1 agrees at 7 bases. J was trimmed by 0 bases and V by 3 bases; bases with no gene match: 4. The CDR3 is made up of 15 amino acids. Germline V gives CDR1 MDHEN, CDR2 SYDVKM. In DNA form, the CDR3 reads TGTGCCAGCAGTTTGGGACAGATACTGAACACTGAAGCTTTCTTT. This encodes CASSLGQILNTEAFF. The full variable domain, with the rest looked up from reference TRBV28 and TRBJ1-1, is DVKVTQSSRYLVKRTGEKVFLECVQDMDHENMFWYRQDPGLGLRLIYFSYDVKMKEKGDIPEGYSVSREKKERFSLILESASTNQTSMYLCASSLGQILNTEAFFGQGTRLTVV.

The V gene is TRBV2, the J gene TRBJ2-3; 7 positions match TRBD2. Germline trimming cut 11 bases from V and 0 bases from J; bases unmatched to any gene: 11. The CDR3 contains 15 residues. CDR1 and CDR2 (germline): SNHLY, FYNNEI. CDR3 DNA: TGTGCCTCCCGGGGGGTGCGGAGTAGCACAGATACGCAGTATTTT. Translated: CASRGVRSSTDTQYF.

The chain couples TRBV9 to TRBJ2-2; D remains unclear. The CDR3 is made up of 13 amino acids. CDR1 SGDLS and CDR2 YYNGEE come from the germline V gene. Trimming stripped 0 bases from V and 7 bases from J, with 7 bases between. In nucleotides, the CDR3 is TGTGCCAGCAGCGTAGACTCTGTCGGGGAGCTGTTTTTT. Protein sequence: CASSVDSVGELFF.

The chain combines TRBV6-1 with TRBJ2-7; D not certain. Trimming removed 2 bases from V and 3 bases from J, with 8 bases in between. The CDR3 consists of 13 residues. Germline assignment: CDR1 MNHNS and CDR2 SASEGT. CDR3 loop: CASSEQFGYEQYF. CDR3 DNA: TGTGCCAGCAGTGAACAATTCGGCTACGAGCAGTACTTC.

V usage is TRBV5-6 and J usage is TRBJ2-5; 8 bases agree with TRBD1. The CDR3 spans 15 residues. V was pared by 0 bases and J by 1 base, with 2 bases of the junction left unmatched. Germline V gene data show CDR1 as SGHDT and CDR2 as YYEEEE. The CDR3 nucleotides are TGTGCCAGCAGCTTGGGGACAGGGTTCCAAGAGACCCAGTACTTC. Translated, it gives CASSLGTGFQETQYF.

CDR3 residues: CASSGLAGGSYEQYF. Written as DNA, the CDR3 is TGTGCCAGCAGTGGATTAGCGGGAGGGTCCTACGAGCAGTACTTC. The rearrangement links TRBV6-1 to TRBJ2-7, with 11 bases matching TRBD2. The CDR3 totals 15 residues. The V gene's germline CDR1 is MNHNS and CDR2 SASEGT. The junction had 3 bases not matched to a gene; V was cut back by 4 bases and J by 1 base.

The CDR3 loop is CAISWDRAVDEQYF. The CDR3 DNA follows: TGTGCCATCAGCTGGGACAGGGCGGTAGACGAGCAGTACTTC. J is TRBJ2-7 and V is TRBV10-3; 9 bases map to TRBD1. CDR1 ENHRY and CDR2 SYGVKD come from the germline V gene. The CDR3 runs to 14 residues. The junction had 8 bases not matched to a gene; V was cut back by 6 bases and J by 5 bases.

A single count supports this clone. V gene TRBV5-6 combines with J gene TRBJ2-5; 8 bases map to TRBD2. The V and J ends lost 4 bases and 4 bases, in that order; junction bases with no gene match: 3. CDR1 and CDR2 from the germline V gene are SGHDT and YYEEEE. The CDR3 totals 13 residues. The CDR3 sequence is CASSDGTRETQYF. CDR3 nucleotides: TGTGCCAGCAGCGACGGGACTAGAGAGACCCAGTACTTC.

V and J are TRBV30 and TRBJ2-1; unclear D gene. Germline values: CDR1 GTSNPN, CDR2 SVGIG (reference sequence). Trimming cost V 0 bases and J 5 bases, with 17 bases left between them. This CDR3 is built from 16 residues. The CDR3 sequence: CAWSVRSGLNHNEQFF. The CDR3 nucleotides read TGTGCCTGGAGTGTACGCTCAGGCTTAAATCACAATGAGCAGTTCTTC.

The chain has TRBV6-1 and TRBJ2-5; possible D gene TRBD2, 6 bases. Per the germline V gene, CDR1 is MNHNS and CDR2 is SASEGT. V lost 3 bases and J lost 1, with 9 bases in between. This CDR3 region has 14 residues. The CDR3 sequence is CASSEGLAQETQYF. CDR3 DNA sequence: TGTGCCAGCAGTGAGGGACTCGCCCAAGAGACCCAGTACTTC.

The chain links TRBV5-6 to TRBJ1-2, with TRBD1 matching 7 bases. CDR3 length: 13 residues. CDR1 and CDR2 (germline): SGHDT, YYEEEE. Trimming took 4 bases from V and 2 from J; bases not matched to a gene: 2. The chain's CDR3 is CASSVTGNYGYTF. The CDR3 nucleotides read TGTGCCAGCAGCGTGACAGGGAACTATGGCTACACCTTC.

V is TRBV6-5 and J is TRBJ1-3, with D tentatively TRBD1 (5 bases). The germline V gene has CDR1 MNHEY and CDR2 SVGAGI. The ends were cut back, 6 bases at V and 0 bases at J, with 12 bases in the middle. The CDR3 extends over 15 amino acids. CDR3 amino acids: CASRSTGDSGNTIYF. The CDR3 coding sequence is TGTGCCAGCAGGTCCACAGGAGACTCTGGAAACACCATATATTTT.

The chain is built from TRBV7-2 and TRBJ2-3, with 9 bases that match TRBD2. Germline V gives CDR1 SGHTA, CDR2 FQGNSA. The CDR3 runs to 15 residues. The V gene end was trimmed by 3 bases and the J gene end by 3 bases; junction bases not matched to a gene: 4. CDR3 sequence: CASSFAAGGTDTQYF. The CDR3 DNA is TGTGCCAGCAGCTTTGCGGCGGGGGGGACAGATACGCAGTATTTT.

CDR3 sequence reads: CASSSIAGVLEQYF. The DNA of the CDR3 is TGTGCCAGTAGTAGTATAGCGGGAGTCCTCGAGCAGTACTTC. This chain connects TRBV19 to TRBJ2-7; 9 bases align to TRBD2. CDR1 and CDR2 (germline): LNHDA, SQIVND (reference sequence). J gave up 6 bases and V 4 bases, and 7 bases lay outside the gene matches. This CDR3 comprises 14 residues.

This CDR3 is CASSSGEGQPQHF. For the CDR3, the DNA is TGCGCCAGCAGCTCCGGCGAGGGTCAGCCCCAGCATTTT. The chain joins TRBV5-1 to TRBJ1-5, with no clear D. CDR3 length: 13 amino acids. Germline-derived CDR1 and CDR2 are SGHRS and YFSETQ. V lost 3 bases and J lost 6, with 10 bases in between.

The chain has TRBV4-1 and TRBJ2-7; weak D call: TRBD1 (6 bases). V lost 8 bases to trimming and J lost 1 base, with 12 bases between them. This CDR3 spans 13 amino acids. Germline loops: CDR1 MGHRA, CDR2 YSYEKL. CDR3 nucleotide sequence: TGCGCCAGCGCCCACAGGGAATCCTACGAGCAGTACTTC. It encodes CASAHRESYEQYF.

The chain joins TRBV5-1 to TRBJ2-7; 14 nucleotides line up with TRBD2. Germline V gene data show CDR1 as SGHRS and CDR2 as YFSETQ. Germline trimming cut 4 bases from V and 4 bases from J; bases unmatched to any gene: 4. This CDR3 spans 15 amino acids. CDR3 nucleotides: TGCGCCAGCAGCACCGGGACTAGCGGGAGTTACGAGCAGTACTTC. It is translated as CASSTGTSGSYEQYF.

The rearrangement uses TRBV6-5 and TRBJ2-1; TRBD2 matches at 7 bases. Trimming cost V 2 bases and J 0 bases; bases outside gene matches: 4. Germline values: CDR1 MNHEY, CDR2 SVGAGI. CDR3 size: 16 residues. CDR3 amino acids: CASSYGGEASYNEQFF. The CDR3 bases are TGTGCCAGCAGTTACGGGGGGGAAGCCTCCTACAATGAGCAGTTCTTC.

The chain has TRBV4-1 and TRBJ1-1; TRBD1 is a possible D gene (6 bases). V was trimmed by 2 bases and J by 1 base, leaving 11 bases between them. This CDR3 spans 15 amino acids. Germline-derived CDR1 and CDR2 are MGHRA and YSYEKL. CDR3 protein: CASSQTGQSNTEAFF. In DNA form, the CDR3 reads TGCGCCAGCAGCCAAACGGGACAATCGAACACTGAAGCTTTCTTT.

V and J are TRBV6-1 and TRBJ1-2; 7 nucleotides align to TRBD1. Germline loops: CDR1 MNHNS, CDR2 SASEGT. V lost 4 bases to trimming and J lost 8 bases; unmatched junction nucleotides: 10. This CDR3 contains 14 residues. The CDR3 DNA reads TGTGCCAGCAGTGTTTCGACAGGGCCGCAGGGCTACACCTTC. Protein product: CASSVSTGPQGYTF.

The rearrangement joins TRBV5-1 to TRBJ2-3; possibly TRBD1 for D (5 bases). CDR3 length: 13 amino acids. Trimming left V 8 bases short and J 2 bases short, with 12 bases between. CDR1 SGHRS and CDR2 YFSETQ come from the germline V gene. CDR3 protein: CASFAGFTDTQYF. The CDR3 DNA is TGCGCCAGTTTTGCAGGGTTCACAGATACGCAGTATTTT.

The J gene is TRBJ2-3, the V gene TRBV6-5; tentative D call: TRBD2 (6 bases). Germline lookup yields CDR1 MNHEY and CDR2 SVGAGI. V gave up 0 bases and J gave up 5 bases, with 15 bases separating them. CDR3 length equals 16 residues. In DNA, the CDR3 is TGTGCCAGCAGTTACTCTACTCGGGGGTTGGGAGATACGCAGTATTTT. It encodes CASSYSTRGLGDTQYF.

The genes are TRBV28 and TRBJ1-2, with 8 bases identical to TRBD1. Germline V gives CDR1 MDHEN, CDR2 SYDVKM. Trimming removed 2 bases from V and 6 bases from J; junction bases left unmatched: 2. The CDR3 totals 13 residues. The CDR3 protein is CASSLGQGDGYTF. The DNA of the CDR3 is TGTGCCAGCAGTTTAGGACAGGGTGATGGCTACACCTTC.